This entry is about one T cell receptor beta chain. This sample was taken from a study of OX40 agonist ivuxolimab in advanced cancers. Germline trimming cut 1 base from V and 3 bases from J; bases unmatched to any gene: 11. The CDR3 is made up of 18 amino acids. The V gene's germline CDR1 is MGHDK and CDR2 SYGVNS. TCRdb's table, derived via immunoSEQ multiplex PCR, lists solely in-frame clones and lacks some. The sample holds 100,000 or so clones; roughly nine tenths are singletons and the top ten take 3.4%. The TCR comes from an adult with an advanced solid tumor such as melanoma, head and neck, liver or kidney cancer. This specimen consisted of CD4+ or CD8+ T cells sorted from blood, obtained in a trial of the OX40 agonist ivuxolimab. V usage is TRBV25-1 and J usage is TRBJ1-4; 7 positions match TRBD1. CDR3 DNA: TGTGCCAGCAGTGAATGGGGCACCACAGGGGCCGCTAATGAAAAACTGTTTTTT. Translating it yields CASSEWGTTGAANEKLFF.